This TCR beta chain was captured by sequencing in a study of tumor-infiltrating lymphocytes in primary liver carcinoma. Study-wide background: Tissue type made little difference to sample yields of roughly 3.65 to 7.5 million productive TCRbeta reads.

Unsorted whole blood served as the source of blood RNA, and germline DNA was extracted as well. Investigators obtained 4 to 4.5 milliliters of peripheral blood ahead of surgery. Starting material of about 0.45 ug total RNA yielded TCR beta cDNA via a constant-region primer. A slightly modified ARM-PCR protocol with three nested multiplex PCR rounds produced these TCR beta libraries. Primers for the first two PCR rounds were TRBV1-TRBV30 forward primers and a C-beta reverse primer (about 10 cycles per round). TCRdb ran MiXCR on the multiplex PCR reads and lists one entry per CDR3 protein. The sample has approximately 300,000 distinct CDR3 sequences, roughly 60% seen once. Study-wide results and limits: Tumor tissue displayed a significantly greater top-250-clone fraction than blood (p = 0.039). Tumor region pairs showed greater overlap than either tumor-adjacent or tumor-blood pairs did.

Remarks on this clonotype: What it recognizes is unknown. The germline gene is not matched at one end of the junction; a read error may be the cause.

In germline, CDR1 is SGHAT, CDR2 FQDESV (reference sequence). The CDR3 runs to 12 residues. The V and J genes are TRBV11-1 and TRBJ1-1; D is ambiguous. The sequencing input was peripheral blood. This sequence originates from a man between 40 and 49 years old with primary liver carcinoma and hepatitis B virus infection. The CDR3 nucleotides are TGTGCAAGCAGCCACGGGGAGACTGAAACTTTCTTT. The encoded protein is CASSHGETETFF.